The rows below give T cell receptor beta chains drawn from one sample of a study of human T cells and chemical hapten exposure. Each CDR3 protein is one row after TCRdb ran MiXCR on the RACE reads. The data contain about 100,000 distinct CDR3 sequences, roughly 10% of them singletons. Material: whole blood, obtained in connection with sensitization to the hapten diphenylcyclopropenone (DPC). Receptors were obtained from a middle-aged woman with alopecia areata. Some clones in this sample may be carry-over from other donors' samples. Each CDR3 is given with its conserved first and last residue. D genes are given only for firm matches. Clone size, where shown, is once, few, many, or a class for clones that have expanded.

d_call	v_call	clone_size	j_call	cdr3_aa	cdr3_nt
TRBD1	TRBV14	.	TRBJ2-1	CASSQGTGEQFF	TGTGCCAGCAGCCAGGGGACAGGGGAGCAGTTCTTC
.	TRBV20-1	few	TRBJ1-6	CSARGSETVNSPLHF	TGCAGTGCTAGGGGATCCGAAACGGTTAATTCACCCCTCCACTTT
TRBD2	TRBV28	many	TRBJ2-1	CASSTRWGGSSYNEQFF	TGTGCCAGCAGTACCCGCTGGGGGGGTAGCTCCTACAATGAGCAGTTCTTC
.	TRBV11-2	few	TRBJ1-6	CASSSGRNSPLHF	TGTGCCAGCAGCTCGGGCCGAAATTCACCCCTCCACTTT
.	TRBV6-2/TRBV6-3	many	TRBJ1-5	CASRESGGSNQPQHF	TGTGCCAGCAGGGAATCAGGCGGGAGCAATCAGCCCCAGCATTTT
.	TRBV18	few	TRBJ2-3	CASSPMGEEDTQYF	TGTGCCAGCTCACCAATGGGGGAAGAGGATACGCAGTATTTT
.	TRBV27	.	TRBJ1-3	CARSPYPRDHSENTIYF	TGTGCCAGAAGTCCCTACCCCAGGGACCACTCTGAAAACACCATATATTTT
.	TRBV7-2	few	TRBJ2-5	CASSQDSEEETQYF	TGTGCCAGCAGCCAAGACAGCGAAGAAGAGACCCAGTACTTC
.	TRBV6-2/TRBV6-3	few	TRBJ2-2	CASTLGGPGELFF	TGTGCCAGCACCCTGGGGGGCCCCGGGGAGCTGTTTTTT
.	TRBV28	.	TRBJ2-7	CASFGGHEQYF	TGTGCCAGCTTCGGGGGCCACGAGCAGTACTTC
TRBD1	TRBV19	few	TRBJ1-5	CASSIESTGTVKPQHF	TGTGCCAGTAGTATAGAGTCGACAGGGACCGTGAAGCCCCAGCATTTT
.	TRBV19	few	TRBJ2-1	CASSIRVGYNEQFF	TGTGCCAGTAGTATACGGGTGGGGTACAATGAGCAGTTCTTC
.	TRBV6-9	many	TRBJ2-5	CVRGLGRETQYF	TGTGTGCGGGGGCTAGGGAGGGAGACCCAGTACTTC
TRBD2	TRBV24-1	few	TRBJ2-1	CATSDLQPAGGSFYNEQFF	TGTGCCACCAGTGATTTGCAACCAGCGGGAGGAAGTTTCTACAATGAGCAGTTCTTC
TRBD1	TRBV3-1	many	TRBJ1-4	CASSQDLARGLEKLFF	TGTGCCAGCAGCCAAGATCTCGCCAGGGGGCTAGAAAAACTGTTTTTT
TRBD2	TRBV20-1	.	TRBJ2-1	CSARGQREGNEQFF	TGCAGTGCTAGGGGCCAGCGGGAGGGCAATGAGCAGTTCTTC